These 13 T cell receptor beta chains share one sample of origin, sequenced in a study of T cells in Graves' hyperthyroidism and ophthalmopathy. The TCR beta CDR3 regions underwent amplification using RNA transcripts as the source. An initial round of RT-PCR targeting the TCR CDR3 relied on the HTBI primer set. TCRdb reprocessed the multiplex PCR reads via MiXCR and lists one record per CDR3 protein. This table has 600,000 to 700,000 distinct CDR3 sequences, about 15% appearing once. The sample was blood. The receptors shown here come from a woman aged 40 to 50 with Graves' ophthalmopathy.

This clonotype has a count of ten or more. The chain recombines TRBV28 with TRBJ1-6, with D possibly matching TRBD1 (5 bases). V lost 2 bases and J 13 bases, leaving 12 bases between the germline ends. Germline V gene lookup returns CDR1 MDHEN and CDR2 SYDVKM. The CDR3 has 13 residues. The CDR3 DNA follows: TGTGCCAGCAGTTTAGCAGGGCTTTCCCCCCTCCACTTT. It translates to CASSLAGLSPLHF.

This clonotype was counted ten times or more. The rearrangement joins TRBV10-3 to TRBJ1-2; 7 positions agree with TRBD1. Germline V gene lookup returns CDR1 ENHRY and CDR2 SYGVKD. The CDR3 runs to 14 residues. The ends lost 0 bases at V and 8 bases at J; junction bases unmatched: 6. CDR3 loop: CAISESAQGEGYTF. The CDR3 DNA follows: TGTGCCATCAGTGAGTCGGCGCAGGGGGAAGGCTACACCTTC.

V gene TRBV7-2 combines with J gene TRBJ1-5; D is perhaps TRBD1 (6 bases). This CDR3 is 15 amino acids long. Per the germline V gene, CDR1 is SGHTA and CDR2 is FQGNSA. Trimming removed 4 bases at V and 2 bases at J, with 12 bases between. The CDR3 nucleotides read TGTGCCAGCAGCTCTCGTCAGGGGCGCAATCAGCCCCAGCATTTT. Translation gives CASSSRQGRNQPQHF.

This clonotype appeared many times. This chain joins TRBV20-1 and TRBJ2-7; 7 nucleotides line up with TRBD2. The germline CDR1 and CDR2 sequences are DFQATT and SNEGSKA (reference sequence). V lost 3 bases to trimming and J lost 3 bases; unmatched junction nucleotides: 5. CDR3 length: 13 residues. As DNA, the CDR3 is TGCAGTGCTAGCTCTAGCGGACACTACGAGCAGTACTTC. Protein sequence: CSASSSGHYEQYF.

This clonotype was seen at least ten times. This chain uses TRBV6-5 with TRBJ1-1; 10 bases fit TRBD1. The V segment lost 10 bases and the J segment 0 bases; nucleotides outside the gene matches: 11. Germline V lookup: CDR1 MNHEY, CDR2 SVGAGI. This CDR3 is built from 16 residues. The CDR3 loop reads CATTDGTGEMNTEAFF. CDR3 DNA: TGTGCCACCACGGACGGGACAGGGGAGATGAACACTGAAGCTTTCTTT.

Many counts were recorded for this clonotype. The chain is built from TRBV5-1 and TRBJ1-1, with 9 bases identical to TRBD1. The V and J ends lost 5 bases and 6 bases, in that order; junction bases with no gene match: 5. Germline V gene lookup returns CDR1 SGHRS and CDR2 YFSETQ. There are 13 residues in the CDR3. The CDR3 DNA sequence: TGCGCCAGCAGTTGGACAGGGGTGGCTGAAGCTTTCTTT. Its protein product is CASSWTGVAEAFF.

Ten or more counts support this clonotype. The chain links TRBV12-3 or TRBV12-4 to TRBJ2-7; D not resolved. With 3 bases removed from V and 6 bases from J, the gap between germline ends came to 15 bases. The length of the CDR3 is 14 residues. For the CDR3, the DNA is TGTGCCAGCAGTTTTAGTTTAGCAGGCCGCGAGCAGTACTTC. Its translation: CASSFSLAGREQYF.

This clonotype was counted many times. This chain connects TRBV28 to TRBJ1-5; no reliable D call. CDR3 length: 14 residues. The germline V gene has CDR1 MDHEN and CDR2 SYDVKM. Trimming took off 7 bases at V and 2 bases at J, with 12 bases between the two ends. This CDR3 reads CASTSGYRNQPQHF. In DNA, the CDR3 is TGTGCCAGCACCTCTGGGTATCGCAATCAGCCCCAGCATTTT.

In this sample, this clonotype turned up many times. The rearrangement links TRBV7-2 to TRBJ1-6, with a weak D call TRBD1 (5 bases). Trimming stripped 5 bases from V and 6 bases from J, with 14 bases between. Germline-derived CDR1 and CDR2 are SGHTA and FQGNSA. The CDR3 has 15 amino acids. CDR3 nucleotides: TGTGCCAGCAGCCTCCGGGACGGGCCTAATTCACCCCTCCACTTT. It is translated as CASSLRDGPNSPLHF.

The chain joins TRBV2 to TRBJ1-1; weak D call: TRBD1 (6 bases). The CDR3 extends over 15 amino acids. The germline V gene has CDR1 SNHLY and CDR2 FYNNEI. V lost 6 bases, J lost 11 bases, and 25 bases lay in between. The CDR3 DNA follows: TGTGCCAGCAGGCCACCCTTACCGCCAGGGGCGGGGGCTTTCTTT. Residues: CASRPPLPPGAGAFF.

This clonotype was detected many times. V and J are TRBV6-4 and TRBJ1-5; D perhaps matches TRBD1 (5 bases). The V end was cut by 4 bases, the J end by 2 bases, with 12 bases between. The CDR3 is 15 amino acids. Per germline, CDR1 MRHNA and CDR2 SNTAGT. CDR3 bases: TGTGCCAGCAGTGGAAGGGACGACGGCAATCAGCCCCAGCATTTT. Its protein product is CASSGRDDGNQPQHF.

This clonotype was found a few times. The chain links TRBV12-3 or TRBV12-4 to TRBJ2-2, with TRBD1 identical over 9 bases. Trimming removed 7 bases from V and 5 bases from J; junction bases left unmatched: 5. CDR3 size: 14 residues. CDR3 sequence reads: CASTRDRVTGELFF. The DNA for the CDR3 is TGTGCCAGCACCCGGGACAGGGTTACCGGGGAGCTGTTTTTT.

This clonotype was detected only a few times. The rearrangement joins TRBV11-1 to TRBJ1-5; D is unresolved. The V end was cut by 2 bases, the J end by 4 bases, with 6 bases between. The CDR3 covers 13 residues. The germline V gene has CDR1 SGHAT and CDR2 FQDESV (reference sequence). The chain's CDR3 is CASSLNENQPQHF. CDR3 DNA: TGTGCCAGCAGCTTAAATGAGAATCAGCCCCAGCATTTT.